This T cell receptor beta chain was obtained from a study of blood T cell repertoires in COVID-19. Study details: The United States, Italy and Spain provided the acute and convalescent COVID-19 samples. PBMCs, B-cell-depleted T cells, or T cells were the source of the cDNA or gDNA that made up the material.

Some clones are missing from TCRdb's copy, which holds only in-frame ones; the method was immunoSEQ multiplex PCR. The table shows about 410,000 clones, with about nine tenths occurring only once. Germline CDR1 reads SNHLY; CDR2 reads FYNNEI. The CDR3 totals 15 residues. Germline trimming cut 6 bases from V and 1 base from J; bases unmatched to any gene: 4. Recruitment covered under 25 US areas and drew participants whose ages spanned 18 to 89 years. Two negative PCRs, clearance, or symptom resolution had been documented for recovered Cohort 3 donors. This sequence joins TRBV2 and TRBJ2-7; the match to TRBD1 covers 12 bases. This TCR came from a man between 18 and 29 years old who had recovered from COVID-19. Sequenced sample: PBMCs or T cells enriched from blood (not recorded which). CDR3 nucleotides: TGTGCCAGCAGCGGGGACAGGGGGCGATCCTACGAGCAGTACTTC. The encoded protein is CASSGDRGRSYEQYF.